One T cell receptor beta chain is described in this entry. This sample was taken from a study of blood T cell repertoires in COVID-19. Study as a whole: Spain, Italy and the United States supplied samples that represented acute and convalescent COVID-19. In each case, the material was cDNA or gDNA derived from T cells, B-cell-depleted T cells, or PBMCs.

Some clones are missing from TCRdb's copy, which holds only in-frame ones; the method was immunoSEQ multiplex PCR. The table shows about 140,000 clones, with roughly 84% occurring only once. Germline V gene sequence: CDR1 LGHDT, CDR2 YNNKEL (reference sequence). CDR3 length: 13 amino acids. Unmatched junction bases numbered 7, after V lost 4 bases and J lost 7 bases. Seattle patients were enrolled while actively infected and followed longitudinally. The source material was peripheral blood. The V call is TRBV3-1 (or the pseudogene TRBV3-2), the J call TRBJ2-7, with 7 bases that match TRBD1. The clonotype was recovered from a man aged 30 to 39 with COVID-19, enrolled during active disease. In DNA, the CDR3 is TGTGCCAGCAGCCGGACAGGTTGGAAAGAGCAGTACTTC. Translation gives CASSRTGWKEQYF.